The table lists the clone carrying this TCR beta chain with a count of one. The antigen is unknown. The data were taken from a study of T cells in localized non-small cell lung cancer. Germline values: CDR1 PRHDT, CDR2 FYEKMQ (reference sequence). After removal of 5 bases from V and 4 bases from J, the junction contained 6 bases not matched to a gene. This CDR3 region has 15 residues. Overall study results and limits: Since sequencing was restricted to only one region of the tumor, intratumor heterogeneity remains a possibility. Adjacent uninvolved lung had the highest clonality, suggesting focused antigen responses. A median of roughly 55 of the top 100 tumor clones appeared in adjacent lung, which was paired and uninvolved.

Assay: immunoSEQ multiplex PCR; the TCRdb copy retains only in-frame clones and omits some. Of some 78,000 clones listed, about four fifths were seen once; the top ten hold roughly 3%. This sequence joins TRBV13 and TRBJ2-7, with 12 bases lining up with TRBD2. Specimen: peripheral blood, collected before any cancer treatment. This receptor was taken from a man between 40 and 70 years old with stage I lung adenocarcinoma. Here the CDR3 DNA reads TGTGCCAGCAGCCCAGGACTAGCGGGAACTTACGAGCAGTACTTC. It encodes CASSPGLAGTYEQYF.